The subject of this entry is one T cell receptor (beta chain). Its cognate antigen has yet to be identified. Base qualities are not recorded, but no much larger clone differs from it by a single base. This sample was taken from a study of response to subunit inactivated influenza vaccine listed by TCRdb under 2018. Context from the whole study: To follow how T cells responded to a trivalent subunit inactivated influenza vaccine, the researchers relied on deep quantitative profiling of the T cell receptor repertoire. The research as a whole found: It was suggested by the authors that each seasonal influenza vaccination may recruit only a limited number of new T cells.

The protocol used for the library was RT-PCR. The instrument was an Illumina HiSeq 2500. TCRdb trimmed the raw reads at Q25, called clones with MiXCR and kept productive beta chains. Entries are consolidated by CDR3 protein sequence, retaining the most common genes and DNA. The sample includes about 800,000 distinct CDR3 sequences, with roughly 20% observed a single time. Jointly, the top ten make up approximately 10% of the sample. Trimming takes 2 bases from V and 2 bases from J, and the germline ends sit 13 bases apart. The CDR3 holds 15 amino acids from the cysteine to the phenylalanine. Of the read, only the CDR3 DNA is kept; its 45 bases are in frame from base 1. Via the germline V gene, CDR1 is SGHRS and CDR2 YFSETQ.

This receptor was identified in a middle-aged man who received an inactivated influenza vaccine. Donor details come from another sample of the same person, matched by shared clones. The sample in question was PBMCs from blood, obtained roughly 5 days after vaccination. The V and J segments used are TRBV5-1 and TRBJ2-5, with the identity of the D gene unclear. The CDR3 here reads CASSFTKTPQETQYF. The DNA sequence is TGCGCCAGCAGCTTCACAAAAACGCCACAAGAGACCCAGTACTTC.